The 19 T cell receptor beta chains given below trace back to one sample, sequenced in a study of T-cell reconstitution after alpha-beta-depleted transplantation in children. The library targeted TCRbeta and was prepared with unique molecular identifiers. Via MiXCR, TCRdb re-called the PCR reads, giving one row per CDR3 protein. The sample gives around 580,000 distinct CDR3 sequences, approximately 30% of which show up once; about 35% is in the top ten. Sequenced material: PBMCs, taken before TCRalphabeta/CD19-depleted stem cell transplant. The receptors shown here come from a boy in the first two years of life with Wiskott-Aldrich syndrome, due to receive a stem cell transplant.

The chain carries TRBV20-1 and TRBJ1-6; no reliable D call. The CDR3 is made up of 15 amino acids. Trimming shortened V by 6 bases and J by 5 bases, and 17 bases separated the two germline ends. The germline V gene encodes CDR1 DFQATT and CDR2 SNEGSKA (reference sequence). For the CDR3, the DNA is TGCAGTGCCGATCCGGACGGATACGATAATTCACCCCTCCACTTT. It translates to CSADPDGYDNSPLHF.

This CDR3 reads CASSQLHSGTIKYF. The CDR3 bases are TGCGCCAGCAGCCAACTGCATAGCGGGACCATAAAGTATTTT. The rearrangement links TRBV5-1 to TRBJ2-3; 8 nucleotides align to TRBD2. This CDR3 spans 14 amino acids. V gave up 4 bases and J gave up 13 bases; unmatched junction bases: 14. Germline V CDR1 and CDR2: SGHRS, YFSETQ.

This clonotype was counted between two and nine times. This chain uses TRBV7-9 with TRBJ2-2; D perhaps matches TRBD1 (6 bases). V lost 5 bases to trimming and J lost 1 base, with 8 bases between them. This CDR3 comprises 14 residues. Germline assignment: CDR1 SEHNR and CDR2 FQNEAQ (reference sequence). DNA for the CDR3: TGTGCCAGCAGCAGGGACAAGAACACCGGGGAGCTGTTTTTT. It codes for CASSRDKNTGELFF.

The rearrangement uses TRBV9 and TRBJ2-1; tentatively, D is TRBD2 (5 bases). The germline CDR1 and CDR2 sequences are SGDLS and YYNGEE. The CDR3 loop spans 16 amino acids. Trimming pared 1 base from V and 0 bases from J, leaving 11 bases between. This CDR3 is CASSVSPRGSYNEQFF. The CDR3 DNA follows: TGTGCCAGCAGCGTAAGCCCCCGGGGCTCCTACAATGAGCAGTTCTTC.

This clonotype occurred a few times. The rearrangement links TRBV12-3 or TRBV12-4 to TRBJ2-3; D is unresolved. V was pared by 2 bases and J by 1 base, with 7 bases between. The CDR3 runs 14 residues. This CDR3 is CASSLQAGTDTQYF. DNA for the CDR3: TGTGCCAGCAGTTTACAGGCAGGCACAGATACGCAGTATTTT.

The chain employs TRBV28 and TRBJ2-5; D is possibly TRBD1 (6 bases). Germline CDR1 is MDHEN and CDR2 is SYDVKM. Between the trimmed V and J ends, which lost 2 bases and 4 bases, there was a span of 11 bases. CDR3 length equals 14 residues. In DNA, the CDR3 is TGTGCCAGCAGTTTAAAGGCAGGGGTAGAGACCCAGTACTTC. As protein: CASSLKAGVETQYF.

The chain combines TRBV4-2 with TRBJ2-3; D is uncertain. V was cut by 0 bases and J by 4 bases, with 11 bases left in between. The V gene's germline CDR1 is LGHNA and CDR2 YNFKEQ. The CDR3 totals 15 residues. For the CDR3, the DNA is TGTGCCAGCAGCCAAGATGGGCAGTTCCCAGATACGCAGTATTTT. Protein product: CASSQDGQFPDTQYF.

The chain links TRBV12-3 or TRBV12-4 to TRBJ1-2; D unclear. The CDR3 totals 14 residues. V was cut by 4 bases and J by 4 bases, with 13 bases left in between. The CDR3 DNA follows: TGTGCCAGCAGTTCCTCTACCGGGAGCTATGGCTACACCTTC. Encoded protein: CASSSSTGSYGYTF.

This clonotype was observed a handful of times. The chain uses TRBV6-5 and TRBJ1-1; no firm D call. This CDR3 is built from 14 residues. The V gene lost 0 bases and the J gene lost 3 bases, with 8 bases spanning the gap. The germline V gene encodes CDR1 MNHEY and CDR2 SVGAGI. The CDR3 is CASSYSLGDTEAFF. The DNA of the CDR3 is TGTGCCAGCAGTTACTCGCTCGGGGACACTGAAGCTTTCTTT.

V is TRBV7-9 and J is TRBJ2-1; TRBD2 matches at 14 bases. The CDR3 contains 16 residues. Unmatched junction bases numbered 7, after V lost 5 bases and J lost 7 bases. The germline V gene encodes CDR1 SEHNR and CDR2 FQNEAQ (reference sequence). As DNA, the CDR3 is TGTGCCAGCAGCAGACCGGGACTAGCGGGAGTGAATGAGCAGTTCTTC. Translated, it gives CASSRPGLAGVNEQFF.

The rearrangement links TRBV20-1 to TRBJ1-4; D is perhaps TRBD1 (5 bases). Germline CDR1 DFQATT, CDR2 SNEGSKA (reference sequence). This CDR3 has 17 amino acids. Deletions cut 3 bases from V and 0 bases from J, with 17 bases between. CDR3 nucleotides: TGCAGTGCTAGGACAGTAAATCCCCTACCAACTAATGAAAAACTGTTTTTT. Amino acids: CSARTVNPLPTNEKLFF.

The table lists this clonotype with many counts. The CDR3 reads CASSLLAGLSYEQYF. CDR3 coding DNA: TGCGCCAGCAGCTTGTTGGCGGGCCTCTCCTACGAGCAGTACTTC. The genes are TRBV5-1 and TRBJ2-7; the D gene is possibly TRBD2 (5 bases). Trimming pared 1 base from V and 0 bases from J, leaving 11 bases between. Germline CDR1 and CDR2: SGHRS and YFSETQ. The CDR3 totals 15 residues. The full variable domain, with the rest looked up from reference TRBV5-1 and TRBJ2-7, is KAGVTQTPRYLIKTRGQQVTLSCSPISGHRSVSWYQQTPGQGLQFLFEYFSETQRNKGNFPGRFSGRQFSNSRSEMNVSTLELGDSALYLCASSLLAGLSYEQYFGPGTRLTVT.

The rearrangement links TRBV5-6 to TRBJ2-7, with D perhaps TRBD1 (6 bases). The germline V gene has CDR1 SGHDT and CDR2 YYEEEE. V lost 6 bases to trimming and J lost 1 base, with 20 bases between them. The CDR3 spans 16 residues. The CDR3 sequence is CASIQSGQGLSYEQYF. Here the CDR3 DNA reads TGTGCCAGCATCCAATCGGGGCAGGGGCTATCCTACGAGCAGTACTTC.

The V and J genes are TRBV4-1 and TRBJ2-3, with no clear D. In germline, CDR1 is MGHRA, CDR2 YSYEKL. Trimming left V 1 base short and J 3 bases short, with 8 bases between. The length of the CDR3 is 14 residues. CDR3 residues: CASSQALGTDTQYF. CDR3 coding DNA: TGCGCCAGCAGCCAAGCACTGGGGACAGATACGCAGTATTTT.

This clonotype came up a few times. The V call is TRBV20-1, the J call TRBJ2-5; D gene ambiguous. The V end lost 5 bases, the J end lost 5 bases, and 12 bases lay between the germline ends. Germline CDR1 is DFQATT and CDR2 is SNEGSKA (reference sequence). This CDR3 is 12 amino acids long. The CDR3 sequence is CSAALDSETQYF. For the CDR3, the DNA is TGCAGTGCTGCATTGGATTCGGAGACCCAGTACTTC.

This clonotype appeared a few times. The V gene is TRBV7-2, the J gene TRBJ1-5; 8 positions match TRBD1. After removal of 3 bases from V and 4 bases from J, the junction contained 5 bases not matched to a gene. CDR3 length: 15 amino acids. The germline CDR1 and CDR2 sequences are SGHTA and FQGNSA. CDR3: CASSFGQGKNQPQHF. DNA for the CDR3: TGTGCCAGCAGCTTTGGACAGGGAAAGAATCAGCCCCAGCATTTT.

CDR3 in amino acids: CASSQTGTTNTEAFF. CDR3 nucleotides: TGTGCCAGCTCACAAACCGGGACTACTAACACTGAAGCTTTCTTT. The chain recombines TRBV18 with TRBJ1-1, with D perhaps TRBD1 (5 bases). The CDR3 consists of 15 residues. V lost 4 bases and J lost 2, with 14 bases in between. The germline V gene encodes CDR1 KGHSH and CDR2 LQKENI. The whole variable domain, filled in from reference TRBV18 and TRBJ1-1, reads NAGVMQNPRHLVRRRGQEARLRCSPMKGHSHVYWYRQLPEEGLKFMVYLQKENIIDESGMPKERFSAEFPKEGPSILRIQQVVRGDSAAYFCASSQTGTTNTEAFFGQGTRLTVV.

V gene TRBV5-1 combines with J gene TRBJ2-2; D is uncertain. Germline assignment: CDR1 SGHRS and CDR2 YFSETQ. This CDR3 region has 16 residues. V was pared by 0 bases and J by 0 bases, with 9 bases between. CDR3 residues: CASSLGARTNTGELFF. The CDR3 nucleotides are TGCGCCAGCAGCTTGGGAGCTAGGACGAACACCGGGGAGCTGTTTTTT. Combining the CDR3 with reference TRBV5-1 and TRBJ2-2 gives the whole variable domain KAGVTQTPRYLIKTRGQQVTLSCSPISGHRSVSWYQQTPGQGLQFLFEYFSETQRNKGNFPGRFSGRQFSNSRSEMNVSTLELGDSALYLCASSLGARTNTGELFFGEGSRLTVL.

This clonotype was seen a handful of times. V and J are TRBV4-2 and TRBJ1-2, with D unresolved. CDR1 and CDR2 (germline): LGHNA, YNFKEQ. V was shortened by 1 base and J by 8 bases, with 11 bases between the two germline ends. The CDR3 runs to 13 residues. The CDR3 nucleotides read TGTGCCAGCAGCCAAGCGGGCCGAGACGGCTACACCTTC. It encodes CASSQAGRDGYTF.